These 29 T cell receptor beta chains were sequenced from one sample in a study of identical twins. From the 5' RACE reads, TCRdb called clonotypes with MiXCR, one entry per CDR3 protein. The sample consists of about 660,000 distinct CDR3 sequences, 8.5% to 9% of them appearing once. These data were likewise used in another study, on yellow fever vaccine responses in identical twins.

Sequenced sample: PBMCs. These receptors all stem from a woman aged 18 to 35 in good health.

This chain joins TRBV20-1 and TRBJ2-2; TRBD2 matches 9 bases. Germline-derived CDR1 and CDR2 are DFQATT and SNEGSKA (reference sequence). J gave up 5 bases and V 0 bases, and 4 bases lay outside the gene matches. This CDR3 has 15 amino acids. The DNA for the CDR3 is TGCAGTGCTAGAGATGGCGGGAGGGGGACCGGGGAGCTGTTTTTT. It specifies CSARDGGRGTGELFF.

This clonotype has a count of ten or more. The V gene is TRBV12-3 or TRBV12-4, the J gene TRBJ2-7; 8 nucleotides agree with TRBD1. J was trimmed by 7 bases and V by 6 bases; bases with no gene match: 11. The CDR3 sequence is 14 residues long. The CDR3 sequence is CASRSNTGGLEQYF. In nucleotides, the CDR3 is TGTGCCAGCAGGTCAAATACAGGGGGACTGGAGCAGTACTTC.

The sample holds a few counts of this clonotype. J is TRBJ2-7 and V is TRBV10-3; 7 positions agree with TRBD1. The CDR3 runs to 13 residues. Per germline, CDR1 ENHRY and CDR2 SYGVKD. V lost 6 bases to trimming and J lost 2 bases; unmatched junction nucleotides: 4. The CDR3 spells CAISRDSTYEQYF. For the CDR3, the DNA is TGTGCCATCAGCAGGGACAGTACCTACGAGCAGTACTTC.

Only a few counts were recorded for this clonotype. V is TRBV6-2 or TRBV6-3 and J is TRBJ2-7; D is perhaps TRBD1 (7 bases). CDR3 length: 15 residues. CDR1 and CDR2 from the germline V gene are MNHEY and SVGEGT. V lost 2 bases and J lost 3, with 14 bases in between. The CDR3, as DNA: TGTGCCAGCAGTTACCGGCGGGACAGCCTCTACGAGCAGTACTTC. This sequence encodes CASSYRRDSLYEQYF.

This chain links TRBV14 with TRBJ2-1, with TRBD2 as a possible D gene (5 bases). Germline values: CDR1 SGHDN, CDR2 FVKESK. Between the trimmed V and J ends, which lost 1 base and 0 bases, there was a span of 19 bases. This CDR3 has 19 amino acids. The CDR3 sequence is CASSQGPFGSASSYNEQFF. The CDR3, as DNA: TGTGCCAGCAGCCAAGGACCCTTTGGTAGCGCGAGCTCCTACAATGAGCAGTTCTTC.

This rearrangement joins TRBV3-1 to TRBJ2-1; the D gene could be TRBD1 or TRBD2 (5 bases each). Germline loops: CDR1 LGHDT, CDR2 YNNKEL (reference sequence). This CDR3 comprises 15 residues. Trimming stripped 1 base from V and 7 bases from J, with 14 bases between. The CDR3 spells CASSQAGTSPNEQFF. The CDR3 nucleotides read TGTGCCAGCAGCCAAGCGGGGACCAGCCCGAATGAGCAGTTCTTC.

This clonotype was observed a few times. V is TRBV11-2 and J is TRBJ2-7; 7 nucleotides line up with TRBD1. This CDR3 contains 15 residues. Germline V gives CDR1 SGHAT, CDR2 FQNNGV. V gave up 5 bases and J gave up 4 bases; unmatched junction bases: 11. As DNA, the CDR3 is TGTGCCAGCAGCCCCCCGGGGACAGTTGCTTACGAGCAGTACTTC. This gives the protein CASSPPGTVAYEQYF.

The J gene is TRBJ2-7, the V gene TRBV20-1, with TRBD1 matching 11 bases. Trimming cost V 5 bases and J 4 bases; bases outside gene matches: 7. There are 14 residues in the CDR3. Germline CDR1 and CDR2: DFQATT and SNEGSKA (reference sequence). The CDR3 bases are TGCAGTGCTGGCGGACAGGGGGCGATGTACGAGCAGTACTTC. Its translation is CSAGGQGAMYEQYF.

This clonotype was recorded at least ten times. The chain joins TRBV27 to TRBJ2-7; D not certain. The V end lost 2 bases, the J end lost 2 bases, and 13 bases lay between the germline ends. The CDR3 loop spans 15 amino acids. Germline assignment: CDR1 MNHEY and CDR2 SMNVEV (reference sequence). CDR3 in DNA: TGTGCCAGCAGTTTAGGGGATGGCAGTCCCTACGAGCAGTACTTC. Encoded protein: CASSLGDGSPYEQYF.

The CDR3 sequence is CASSQESSSGANVLTF. The CDR3 DNA sequence: TGTGCCAGCAGCCAAGAAAGTAGCTCTGGGGCCAACGTCCTGACTTTC. The J gene is TRBJ2-6, the V gene TRBV4-2; no clear D. Germline CDR1 LGHNA, CDR2 YNFKEQ. Trimming took off 0 bases at V and 0 bases at J, with 6 bases between the two ends. This CDR3 is 16 amino acids long.

This rearrangement joins TRBV24-1 to TRBJ2-1; D remains ambiguous. V was cut by 5 bases and J by 5 bases, with 9 bases left in between. The CDR3 sequence is 13 residues long. Germline V gives CDR1 KGHDR, CDR2 SFDVKD. The CDR3 here is CATSVSLNNEQFF. In DNA, the CDR3 is TGTGCCACCAGTGTCTCACTTAACAATGAGCAGTTCTTC.

This chain links TRBV7-2 with TRBJ2-3; D gene ambiguous. Germline CDR1 reads SGHTA; CDR2 reads FQGNSA. There are 13 residues in the CDR3. Trimming stripped 3 bases from V and 6 bases from J, with 10 bases between. This CDR3 reads CASSFVIRDTQYF. In DNA form, the CDR3 reads TGTGCCAGCAGCTTTGTAATCAGGGATACGCAGTATTTT.

The chain is built from TRBV2 and TRBJ2-1; 8 positions agree with TRBD1. The CDR3 loop spans 12 amino acids. Germline CDR1 reads SNHLY; CDR2 reads FYNNEI. V lost 10 bases to trimming and J lost 5 bases; unmatched junction nucleotides: 4. CDR3 DNA: TGTGCCACCGGACAGGGAGACAATGAGCAGTTCTTC. Its translation is CATGQGDNEQFF.

This chain uses TRBV12-5 with TRBJ1-1; the D is unclear. The CDR3 covers 14 residues. The germline gives CDR1 LGHNT, CDR2 FRNRAP. V was pared by 1 base and J by 6 bases, with 12 bases between. In DNA, the CDR3 is TGTGCTAGTGGTTTGGACGACGGGGTCCCTGAAGCTTTCTTT. Translation: CASGLDDGVPEAFF.

This clonotype turned up a few times. The chain joins TRBV20-1 to TRBJ2-1, with D perhaps matching TRBD1 (5 bases). Between the trimmed V and J ends, which lost 6 bases and 2 bases, there was a span of 17 bases. The CDR3 runs to 15 residues. CDR1 and CDR2 from the germline V gene are DFQATT and SNEGSKA (reference sequence). CDR3 amino acids: CSALYPGFAYNEQFF. For the CDR3, the DNA is TGCAGTGCCCTTTACCCAGGGTTCGCCTACAATGAGCAGTTCTTC.

This clonotype occurred a few times. This rearrangement joins TRBV11-2 to TRBJ2-6; 11 bases align to TRBD2. CDR3 size: 19 residues. J gave up 0 bases and V 2 bases, and 6 bases lay outside the gene matches. From germline, CDR1 is SGHAT and CDR2 FQNNGV. The CDR3 DNA reads as TGTGCCAGCAGCTTAAAAGGGACTAGCGGTGCCTCTGGGGCCAACGTCCTGACTTTC. It specifies CASSLKGTSGASGANVLTF.

The rearrangement links TRBV7-9 to TRBJ2-7; maybe TRBD2 (6 bases). CDR3 length equals 15 residues. Germline V gene data show CDR1 as SEHNR and CDR2 as FQNEAQ (reference sequence). The V end was cut by 1 base, the J end by 1 base, with 11 bases between. CDR3 sequence reads: CASSLVKEGSYEQYF. The CDR3 DNA sequence: TGTGCCAGCAGCTTAGTAAAGGAGGGGTCCTACGAGCAGTACTTC.

This chain uses TRBV20-1 with TRBJ2-1; 14 positions agree with TRBD2. J gave up 3 bases and V 7 bases, and 5 bases lay outside the gene matches. The length of the CDR3 is 15 residues. In germline, CDR1 is DFQATT, CDR2 SNEGSKA (reference sequence). The CDR3: CSVPGLAGGYNEQFF. The CDR3 bases are TGCAGTGTTCCCGGACTAGCGGGGGGCTACAATGAGCAGTTCTTC.

This clonotype was recorded many times. The chain couples TRBV4-3 to TRBJ2-7; 7 bases agree with TRBD1. J gave up 2 bases and V 4 bases, and 5 bases lay outside the gene matches. The CDR3 length is 14 residues. The germline gives CDR1 LGHNA, CDR2 YSLEER. The CDR3 loop reads CASSPRQGPYEQYF. The DNA for the CDR3 is TGCGCCAGCAGCCCGCGACAGGGCCCCTACGAGCAGTACTTC.

Only a few counts were recorded for this clonotype. This rearrangement joins TRBV6-2 or TRBV6-3 to TRBJ2-1, with 9 bases identical to TRBD2. The CDR3 consists of 13 residues. Germline CDR1 reads MNHEY; CDR2 reads SVGEGT. J was trimmed by 7 bases and V by 7 bases; bases with no gene match: 5. The CDR3 nucleotides read TGTGCCAGCAAAGGTAGCGGGAGTAATGAGCAGTTCTTC. This gives the protein CASKGSGSNEQFF.

The CDR3 reads CASSASGGPGDTQYF. The CDR3, as DNA: TGTGCCAGCAGCGCTAGCGGGGGGCCGGGAGATACGCAGTATTTT. The chain has TRBV7-3 and TRBJ2-3; 11 positions agree with TRBD2. The CDR3 totals 15 residues. Germline CDR1 is SGHTA and CDR2 is FQGTGA. V shed 5 bases, J shed 5 bases, and the junction held 6 bases outside the gene matches.

The CDR3 region has the DNA TGCAGCGTTGGTACCAGGGACTCCTACAATGAGCAGTTCTTC. Protein product: CSVGTRDSYNEQFF. The V call is TRBV29-1, the J call TRBJ2-1; D possibly corresponds to TRBD1 (5 bases). Trimming took 4 bases from V and 0 from J, leaving 10 bases between them. Germline CDR1 and CDR2: SQVTM and ANQGSEA. This CDR3 has 14 residues.

The J gene is TRBJ2-7, the V gene TRBV12-3 or TRBV12-4; 12 positions agree with TRBD2. The CDR3 is made up of 18 amino acids. V trimming: 3 bases; J trimming: 3 bases; junction bases outside the gene matches: 12. CDR3 bases: TGTGCCAGCAGTTTGGGCCCCAAGACTAGCGGGGGAATCTACGAGCAGTACTTC. It yields the protein CASSLGPKTSGGIYEQYF.

This clonotype occurred a few times. The J gene is TRBJ2-3, the V gene TRBV11-2, with D possibly being TRBD2 (5 bases). This CDR3 region has 14 residues. The germline V gene encodes CDR1 SGHAT and CDR2 FQNNGV. The V gene lost 3 bases and the J gene lost 4 bases, with 11 bases spanning the gap. DNA of the CDR3: TGTGCCAGCAGCTTTCGAGGGTACCCAGATACGCAGTATTTT. This codes for CASSFRGYPDTQYF.

The table lists this clonotype with a few counts. The CDR3 here is CASSQVQGREAFF. The CDR3 DNA is TGCGCCAGCAGCCAAGTACAAGGGAGAGAAGCTTTCTTT. The genes are TRBV4-1 and TRBJ1-1; unclear D gene. This CDR3 region has 13 residues. CDR1 is MGHRA and CDR2 is YSYEKL in the germline V gene. The V and J ends lost 1 base and 8 bases respectively, with 11 bases between them.

The J gene is TRBJ2-1, the V gene TRBV20-1; TRBD1 matches 8 bases. The CDR3 has 14 amino acids. The junction had 6 bases not matched to a gene; V was cut back by 1 base and J by 7 bases. Germline assignment: CDR1 DFQATT and CDR2 SNEGSKA (reference sequence). The CDR3 coding sequence is TGCAGTGCTAGAGGGACAGGGTCTATGAATGAGCAGTTCTTC. Its protein is CSARGTGSMNEQFF.

V usage is TRBV27 and J usage is TRBJ2-2, with 10 nucleotides matching TRBD2. V lost 6 bases and J lost 4; bases outside the gene matches: 17. The germline gives CDR1 MNHEY, CDR2 SMNVEV (reference sequence). CDR3 length: 19 residues. CDR3 residues: CASRTSASGRAFGTGELFF. In DNA form, the CDR3 reads TGTGCCAGCAGAACCTCGGCGAGCGGGAGGGCATTCGGCACCGGGGAGCTGTTTTTT.

To note about this clonotype: It is likely a read error, because the conserved phenylalanine at the end of the CDR3 is missing. The limits of the CDR3 on the DNA are not certain, so only TCRdb's listed CDR3 is given. This chain joins TRBV10-3 and TRBJ2-5; the D call in the table, TRBD1, was not verified against the DNA. The CDR3 numbers 13 amino acids, ends counted. CDR1 is ENHRY and CDR2 is SYGVKD in the germline V gene. The CDR3 region is CAISESNPRAGQL.

In this sample, this clonotype turned up a few times. This chain uses TRBV7-2 with TRBJ2-3, with 9 positions matching TRBD2. There are 16 residues in the CDR3. Unmatched junction bases numbered 10, after V lost 5 bases and J lost 4 bases. Per the germline V gene, CDR1 is SGHTA and CDR2 is FQGNSA. This chain's CDR3 is CASSPWAGGPADTQYF. The CDR3 nucleotides are TGTGCCAGCAGCCCTTGGGCGGGGGGGCCGGCAGATACGCAGTATTTT.